This TCR beta chain was documented in a study of T cells in Graves' hyperthyroidism and ophthalmopathy. Worth noting for this clonotype: This may come from a read error, since a much larger clone is one base off.

Amplification of TCR beta CDR3 regions was performed using RNA transcripts as template. Initially, a first-round RT-PCR of the TCR CDR3 employed the HTBI primer set. One entry per CDR3 protein results from TCRdb running MiXCR on the multiplex PCR reads. The data contain 450,000 to 500,000 distinct CDR3 sequences, roughly 23% of them singletons. It was 8 to 10 ml of fresh peripheral blood that supplied the PBMCs. This CDR3 is 14 amino acids long. The TCR sequence derives from a woman aged 65 to 85 with Graves' ophthalmopathy. J is TRBJ1-5 and V is TRBV12-3 or TRBV12-4; no clear D gene. Material: blood. This chain's CDR3 is CASSPGLGNRPQHF. The CDR3 DNA follows: TGTGCCAGCAGCCCGGGCCTGGGCAATCGGCCCCAGCATTTT.